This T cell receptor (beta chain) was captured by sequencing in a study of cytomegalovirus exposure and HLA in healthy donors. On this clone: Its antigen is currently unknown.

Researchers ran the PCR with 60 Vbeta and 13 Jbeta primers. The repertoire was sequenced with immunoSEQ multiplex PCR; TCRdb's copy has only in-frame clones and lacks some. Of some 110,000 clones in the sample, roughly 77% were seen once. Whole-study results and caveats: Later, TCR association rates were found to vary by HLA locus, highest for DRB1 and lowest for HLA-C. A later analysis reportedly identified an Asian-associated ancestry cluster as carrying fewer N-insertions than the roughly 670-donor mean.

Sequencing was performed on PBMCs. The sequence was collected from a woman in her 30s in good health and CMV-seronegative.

The CDR3 sequence is CATFSRRNQPQHF. The DNA for the CDR3 is TGTGCCACCTTTTCTCGGCGGAATCAGCCCCAGCATTTT. The chain combines TRBV6-6 with TRBJ1-5; D is unclear. Trimming stripped 10 bases from V and 4 bases from J, with 14 bases between. The CDR3 runs 13 residues. Germline V gives CDR1 MNHNY, CDR2 SVGAGI (reference sequence).